A selection of T cell receptor beta chains follows, all from one sample in a study of T cells in Graves' hyperthyroidism and ophthalmopathy. One entry per CDR3 protein, called by TCRdb with MiXCR from the multiplex PCR reads. The table lists about 560,000 distinct CDR3 sequences, 14% of them singletons. Sequencing was performed on blood. The receptors stem from a woman aged 40 to 49 with Graves' hyperthyroidism. Each CDR3 is given with its conserved first and last residue. A D gene is named only where the DNA matches it firmly. Some rows mark clone size as missing; the rest say once, few, many or name a class of expanded clone.

clone_size	d_call	v_call	j_call	cdr3_aa	cdr3_nt
.	TRBD2	TRBV4-1	TRBJ2-1	CAGSQGLRSGRRNEQFF	TGCGCCGGCAGCCAAGGACTTAGGAGCGGGAGAAGGAATGAGCAGTTCTTC
many	TRBD2	TRBV5-1	TRBJ2-1	CASSLAGVTNEQFF	TGCGCCAGCAGCTTAGCGGGAGTAACTAATGAGCAGTTCTTC
few	.	TRBV19	TRBJ1-5	CASSIEVTGGNQPQHF	TGTGCCAGTAGTATAGAGGTAACCGGGGGGAATCAGCCCCAGCATTTT
many	TRBD2	TRBV7-9	TRBJ2-2	CASSQAGGQNTGELFF	TGTGCCAGCAGCCAAGCGGGAGGCCAGAACACCGGGGAGCTGTTTTTT
few	.	TRBV6-1	TRBJ1-2	CASREGTTYGYTF	TGTGCCAGCAGGGAGGGCACTACGTATGGCTACACCTTC
many	TRBD2	TRBV20-1	TRBJ2-5	CSAMEMGLFKETQYF	TGCAGTGCTATGGAAATGGGACTATTCAAAGAGACCCAGTACTTC
.	.	TRBV4-1	TRBJ2-4	CASSQGDVRAKNIQYF	TGCGCCAGCAGCCAGGGGGACGTCAGGGCCAAAAACATTCAGTACTTC
many	.	TRBV29-1	TRBJ1-2	CSVVAVYGYTF	TGCAGCGTTGTAGCCGTTTATGGCTACACCTTC
many	.	TRBV2	TRBJ2-5	CASSADNQETQYF	TGTGCCAGCAGCGCGGACAACCAAGAGACCCAGTACTTC
.	TRBD1	TRBV6-1	TRBJ2-7	CASSERGHRGPEQYF	TGTGCCAGCAGTGAAAGGGGACACAGGGGTCCGGAGCAGTACTTC
.	TRBD2	TRBV28	TRBJ2-7	CASRGWGGPSEQYF	TGTGCCAGCAGGGGTTGGGGGGGTCCTTCCGAGCAGTACTTC
.	.	TRBV18	TRBJ2-7	CASSPQWGAEQYF	TGTGCCAGCTCACCACAATGGGGGGCCGAGCAGTACTTC
few	.	TRBV27	TRBJ2-7	CASSLSGSLDEQYF	TGTGCCAGCAGTTTATCTGGGAGCCTTGACGAGCAGTACTTC
few	.	TRBV7-3	TRBJ2-2	CASSSTHGELFF	TGTGCCAGCAGCTCAACTCATGGGGAGCTGTTTTTT
.	.	TRBV15	TRBJ1-6	CATSREVSGSPLHF	TGTGCCACCAGCAGAGAAGTTTCGGGATCACCCCTCCACTTT
few	.	TRBV24-1	TRBJ2-2	CATSPGNGELFF	TGTGCCACCAGCCCAGGGAACGGGGAGCTGTTTTTT
many	TRBD2	TRBV27	TRBJ2-1	CASSSGSISNNEQFF	TGTGCCAGCAGCAGCGGGAGCATCAGTAACAATGAGCAGTTCTTC
many	TRBD1	TRBV28	TRBJ1-1	CASSAPGQGGRGAEAFF	TGTGCCAGCAGTGCCCCGGGACAGGGCGGCAGAGGGGCTGAAGCTTTCTTT
few	.	TRBV29-1	TRBJ1-1	CSVDGILNTEAFF	TGCAGCGTTGATGGCATACTGAACACTGAAGCTTTCTTT
many	.	TRBV10-1	TRBJ2-7	CASSESRGIGSYEQYF	TGCGCCAGCAGTGAGTCTAGGGGTATCGGCTCCTACGAGCAGTACTTC
few	TRBD2	TRBV24-1	TRBJ2-1	CATSDSGLAPTYNEQFF	TGTGCCACCAGTGATTCGGGACTAGCGCCTACCTACAATGAGCAGTTCTTC
.	.	TRBV19	TRBJ1-5	CASSIMDSSNQPQHF	TGTGCCAGTAGTATTATGGACAGTAGCAATCAGCCCCAGCATTTT
few	.	TRBV2	TRBJ1-4	CASSERSQKLFF	TGTGCCAGCAGTGAAAGGAGTCAAAAACTGTTTTTT
.	TRBD1	TRBV6-1	TRBJ2-5	CASSPGQTTGETQYF	TGTGCCAGCAGTCCGGGACAGACAACTGGGGAGACCCAGTACTTC
many	TRBD1	TRBV27	TRBJ2-2	CASSLTGVNTGELFF	TGTGCCAGCAGTTTGACAGGGGTTAACACCGGGGAGCTGTTTTTT
many	.	TRBV28	TRBJ2-1	CASRHPTWGADNEQFF	TGTGCCAGCAGACACCCAACCTGGGGGGCCGACAATGAGCAGTTCTTC
many	.	TRBV5-1	TRBJ2-1	CASSLESGTYNEQFF	TGCGCCAGCAGCTTGGAATCCGGGACCTACAATGAGCAGTTCTTC
few	TRBD2	TRBV12-3/TRBV12-4	TRBJ2-3	CASSLAQGSGSATDTQYF	TGTGCCAGCAGTTTAGCGCAGGGTAGCGGGAGTGCTACAGATACGCAGTATTTT
many	.	TRBV27	TRBJ1-1	CASSPSGLNTEAFF	TGTGCCAGCAGTCCATCAGGGTTGAACACTGAAGCTTTCTTT
many	.	TRBV5-1	TRBJ1-1	CASSSDSLQAFF	TGCGCCAGCAGCTCAGACAGCTTACAAGCTTTCTTT
.	TRBD1	TRBV3-1	TRBJ1-1	CASRPTGGGTEALF	TGTGCCAGCAGACCCACAGGGGGCGGCACTGAAGCTCTCTTT
many	TRBD1	TRBV5-1	TRBJ2-2	CASSPGQPNTGELFF	TGTGCCAGCAGCCCGGGACAGCCGAACACCGGGGAGCTGTTTTTT
.	.	TRBV6-1	TRBJ2-7	CASRDNPGEYEQYF	TGTGCCAGCAGAGACAACCCTGGCGAATACGAGCAGTACTTC
few	.	TRBV19	TRBJ1-5	CASSIPSQPQHF	TGTGCCAGTAGTATTCCCTCTCAGCCCCAGCATTTT
.	TRBD1	TRBV20-1	TRBJ2-7	CSARQGFDEQYF	TGCAGTGCCAGACAGGGGTTCGACGAGCAGTACTTC
.	.	TRBV5-1	TRBJ1-3	CASSKDSNSGNTIYF	TGCGCCAGCAGCAAGGACAGTAACTCTGGAAACACCATATATTTT
few	.	TRBV20-1	TRBJ1-6	CSAHLTLTGQYSPLHF	TGCAGTGCCCATCTTACTCTCACAGGACAATATTCACCCCTCCACTTT
many	.	TRBV28	TRBJ2-7	CASSFSHYEQYF	TGTGCCAGCAGTTTCTCCCACTACGAGCAGTACTTC
few	TRBD2	TRBV7-9	TRBJ2-1	CASSRTSGTGEQFF	TGTGCCAGCAGCAGGACTAGCGGGACCGGTGAGCAGTTCTTC
.	.	TRBV11-3	TRBJ1-2	CASSLATGPDYGYTF	TGTGCCAGCAGTCTAGCTACAGGGCCGGACTATGGCTACACCTTC
.	TRBD2	TRBV14	TRBJ2-3	CASSQGALAGDTQYF	TGTGCCAGCAGCCAAGGGGCCCTAGCGGGAGATACGCAGTATTTT
few	.	TRBV6-5	TRBJ1-1	CASSYQGGMNTEAFF	TGTGCCAGCAGTTATCAGGGTGGAATGAACACTGAAGCTTTCTTT
.	TRBD1	TRBV28	TRBJ1-1	CASGQGPFF	TGTGCCAGCGGACAGGGACCTTTCTTT
many	.	TRBV28	TRBJ1-4	CASSFAGQGEKLFF	TGTGCCAGCAGTTTTGCGGGGCAAGGAGAAAAACTGTTTTTT
few	.	TRBV19	TRBJ2-2	CASSIKVGELFF	TGTGCCAGTAGTATCAAAGTCGGGGAGCTGTTTTTT
many	.	TRBV30	TRBJ2-7	CAWSAQGYEQYF	TGTGCCTGGAGTGCACAGGGATACGAGCAGTACTTC
.	.	TRBV4-1	TRBJ2-7	CASSQDPGDEQYF	TGCGCCAGCAGCCAAGATCCGGGTGACGAGCAGTACTTC
.	TRBD2	TRBV24-1	TRBJ2-2	CATSDLGLAGVPGELFF	TGTGCCACCAGTGATTTGGGACTAGCGGGAGTTCCCGGGGAGCTGTTTTTT
many	.	TRBV30	TRBJ1-2	CAWSVFRTNYGYTF	TGTGCCTGGAGTGTATTCAGGACTAACTATGGCTACACCTTC
few	.	TRBV5-1	TRBJ1-3	CASSLAATGAGNTIYF	TGCGCCAGCAGCTTGGCCGCGACAGGCGCTGGAAACACCATATATTTT
few	.	TRBV12-3/TRBV12-4	TRBJ2-2	CASSPGTLNAGELFF	TGTGCCAGCAGTCCCGGGACTCTCAACGCCGGGGAGCTGTTTTTT
.	.	TRBV10-2	TRBJ2-7	CASRGNYYEQYF	TGCGCCAGCAGGGGCAATTACTACGAGCAGTACTTC
many	.	TRBV6-1	TRBJ1-1	CASSSPGYRVNTEAFF	TGTGCCAGCAGTTCCCCAGGTTATAGGGTGAACACTGAAGCTTTCTTT
many	.	TRBV6-1	TRBJ1-1	CASSVRGPNTEAFF	TGTGCCAGCAGTGTGCGGGGGCCCAACACTGAAGCTTTCTTT
many	TRBD2	TRBV20-1	TRBJ2-4	CSARDTSGRENIQYF	TGCAGTGCTAGAGACACTAGCGGGCGCGAAAACATTCAGTACTTC
.	.	TRBV2	TRBJ2-7	CASSEFHEQYF	TGTGCCAGCAGTGAATTCCACGAGCAGTACTTC
many	.	TRBV28	TRBJ1-6	CASSGGGNSPLHF	TGTGCCAGCTCCGGGGGTGGGAATTCACCCCTCCACTTT